The 21 T cell receptor beta chains given below trace back to one sample, sequenced in a study of blood T cell repertoires in COVID-19. Using immunoSEQ multiplex PCR, the repertoire was profiled, and TCRdb retains in-frame clones only, with some absent. The sample holds roughly 82,000 clones, 65% to 85% seen once. The material sequenced was peripheral blood. These TCRs come from a woman aged 55-70 years with acute or convalescent COVID-19.

This clone appeared once. The chain couples TRBV7-6 to TRBJ1-5; 11 nucleotides agree with TRBD1. This CDR3 contains 20 residues. Germline V gene data show CDR1 as SGHVS and CDR2 as FNYEAQ. J was trimmed by 2 bases and V by 1 base; bases with no gene match: 13. CDR3 sequence (DNA): TGTGCCAGCAGCTTAGGGGCGTGGACAGGGGGCGCCGGGGGCAATCAGCCCCAGCATTTT. Protein sequence: CASSLGAWTGGAGGNQPQHF.

V and J are TRBV5-6 and TRBJ1-2, with 7 bases fitting TRBD1. V was clipped by 0 bases and J by 4 bases; unmatched bases: 6. Germline CDR1 and CDR2: SGHDT and YYEEEE. The CDR3 contains 15 residues. The chain's CDR3 is CASSLAAGGIYGYTF. CDR3 coding DNA: TGTGCCAGCAGCTTGGCCGCAGGGGGTATCTATGGCTACACCTTC.

The chain carries TRBV5-1 and TRBJ2-1; 7 positions match TRBD2. Germline CDR1 SGHRS, CDR2 YFSETQ. CDR3 length: 15 residues. The V and J ends lost 0 bases and 1 base, in that order; junction bases with no gene match: 1. CDR3 DNA sequence: TGCGCCAGCAGCTTGGAAGCGGGGTCCTACAATGAGCAGTTCTTC. This gives the protein CASSLEAGSYNEQFF.

The chain uses TRBV24-1 and TRBJ1-2; weak D call: TRBD1 (5 bases). Trimming left V 7 bases short and J 4 bases short, with 18 bases between. The germline V gene encodes CDR1 KGHDR and CDR2 SFDVKD. There are 15 residues in the CDR3. The CDR3 sequence: CATSRRGGDRYGYTF. CDR3 nucleotide sequence: TGTGCCACCAGCAGAAGAGGCGGGGACCGCTATGGCTACACCTTC.

The CDR3 is CASRDGAGPRPDTQYF. The CDR3 nucleotides are TGTGCCAGCAGAGACGGGGCGGGACCCCGGCCGGATACGCAGTATTTT. This chain joins TRBV6-4 and TRBJ2-3, with TRBD2 as a possible D gene (6 bases). The germline V and J ends were trimmed by 6 bases and 6 bases, with 22 bases remaining between them. Germline V gives CDR1 MRHNA, CDR2 SNTAGT. This CDR3 is 16 amino acids long.

The V call is TRBV21-1, the J call TRBJ1-5; TRBD1 reflects the table's D call only, with no check against the DNA. TRBV21-1 is a listed pseudogene. The CDR3 sequence is 15 residues long. The CDR3, as DNA: TGTGCCAGCAGCAAGGGACAGGGAGGCAATCAGCCCCAGCATTTT. Translated: CASSKGQGGNQPQHF.

This sequence joins TRBV7-9 and TRBJ1-5; D may be TRBD1 (5 bases). V lost 3 bases to trimming and J lost 3 bases, with 12 bases between them. CDR1 and CDR2 (germline): SEHNR, FQNEAQ (reference sequence). This CDR3 region has 15 residues. The CDR3 bases are TGTGCCAGCAGCTTTCAGGGCGGTCACAATCAGCCCCAGCATTTT. It codes for CASSFQGGHNQPQHF.

The gene calls are TRBV5-1 and TRBJ1-2; TRBD1 aligns across 8 bases. The CDR3 length is 14 residues. Germline V CDR1 and CDR2: SGHRS, YFSETQ. Trimming took 4 bases from V and 7 from J; bases not matched to a gene: 9. CDR3 in DNA: TGCGCCAGCAGCCTTTCACAGGGGGATGGTGGCTACACCTTC. This sequence encodes CASSLSQGDGGYTF.

This clone occurred once. The chain employs TRBV9 and TRBJ2-3; 9 nucleotides align to TRBD1. The CDR3 has 15 residues. Per the germline V gene, CDR1 is SGDLS and CDR2 is YYNGEE. J gave up 6 bases and V 1 base, and 6 bases lay outside the gene matches. CDR3 sequence reads: CASSVQQGAGDTQYF. The CDR3 nucleotides are TGTGCCAGCAGCGTACAACAGGGGGCGGGGGATACGCAGTATTTT.

The chain joins TRBV5-8 to TRBJ1-2; possibly TRBD1 for D (5 bases). CDR3 length: 15 amino acids. Germline CDR1 is SGHTS and CDR2 is YDEGEE. Trimming cost V 0 bases and J 5 bases, with 14 bases left between them. The CDR3 reads CASSLDTGRAYGYTF. CDR3 nucleotides: TGTGCCAGCAGCTTGGATACAGGTAGAGCGTATGGCTACACCTTC.

V is TRBV2 and J is TRBJ1-3; D remains unclear. Germline loops: CDR1 SNHLY, CDR2 FYNNEI. The V gene lost 3 bases and the J gene lost 2 bases, with 11 bases spanning the gap. The CDR3 sequence is 15 residues long. The CDR3 sequence is CASSEVGRTGNTIYF. In DNA, the CDR3 is TGTGCCAGCAGTGAGGTCGGGAGAACTGGAAACACCATATATTTT.

The J gene is TRBJ2-1, the V gene TRBV5-1; D possibly corresponds to TRBD2 (6 bases). Deletions cut 7 bases from V and 0 bases from J, with 11 bases between. CDR1 and CDR2 from the germline V gene are SGHRS and YFSETQ. The CDR3 is 14 amino acids. CDR3 nucleotide sequence: TGCGCCAGCGGAGGGACCCCCTCCTACAATGAGCAGTTCTTC. It encodes CASGGTPSYNEQFF.

As to this clone: This CDR3 is also generated by other DNA sequences in the sample. The genes are TRBV5-1 and TRBJ1-3; 7 positions agree with TRBD1. Germline assignment: CDR1 SGHRS and CDR2 YFSETQ. The ends lost 2 bases at V and 2 bases at J; junction bases unmatched: 1. The CDR3 runs to 14 residues. The CDR3 sequence: CASSLTGAGNTIYF. DNA for the CDR3: TGCGCCAGCAGCTTAACAGGGGCTGGAAACACCATATATTTT.

The chain carries TRBV5-1 and TRBJ2-7, with unresolved D. The CDR3 has 14 amino acids. Trimming stripped 4 bases from V and 3 bases from J, with 14 bases between. Germline CDR1 SGHRS, CDR2 YFSETQ. CDR3 bases: TGCGCCAGCAGCAAGGAGCCGGGTTTCTACGAGCAGTACTTC. Translation: CASSKEPGFYEQYF.

J is TRBJ2-5 and V is TRBV3-1 (or the pseudogene TRBV3-2), with 8 bases matching TRBD1. Germline CDR1 reads LGHDT; CDR2 reads YNNKEL (reference sequence). This CDR3 contains 17 residues. The ends lost 0 bases at V and 5 bases at J; junction bases unmatched: 11. The CDR3 bases are TGTGCCAGCAGCCAAGATTCGAGACAGGGGTGGCGGGAGACCCAGTACTTC. As protein: CASSQDSRQGWRETQYF.

This sequence joins TRBV2 and TRBJ2-5; D is perhaps TRBD2 (6 bases). Germline CDR1 SNHLY, CDR2 FYNNEI. The CDR3 consists of 15 residues. V was pared by 6 bases and J by 2 bases, with 16 bases between. CDR3 loop: CASRAGTLPQETQYF. CDR3 nucleotides: TGTGCCAGCAGGGCCGGGACTCTCCCTCAAGAGACCCAGTACTTC.

This chain uses TRBV5-4 with TRBJ2-7; TRBD2 might be the D (5 bases). This CDR3 spans 12 amino acids. CDR1 and CDR2 from the germline V gene are SGHNT and YYREEE (reference sequence). The V gene lost 4 bases and the J gene lost 3 bases, with 8 bases spanning the gap. The CDR3: CASSRELYEQYF. Here the CDR3 DNA reads TGTGCCAGCAGCCGGGAACTCTACGAGCAGTACTTC.

The chain has TRBV6-5 and TRBJ1-2; TRBD1 is a possible D gene (5 bases). The CDR3 covers 13 residues. The germline V gene has CDR1 MNHEY and CDR2 SVGAGI. V was trimmed by 5 bases and J by 2 bases, leaving 9 bases between them. This CDR3 is CASSIGHNYGYTF. The CDR3 DNA sequence: TGTGCCAGCAGTATTGGACACAACTATGGCTACACCTTC.

This clone was seen once. This chain links TRBV18 with TRBJ1-3, with D possibly TRBD1 on 6 matching bases. The CDR3 extends over 15 amino acids. Per the germline V gene, CDR1 is KGHSH and CDR2 is LQKENI. V was trimmed by 5 bases and J by 0 bases, leaving 11 bases between them. CDR3 region: CASSTTGFSGNTIYF. In nucleotides, the CDR3 is TGTGCCAGCTCAACTACAGGGTTCTCTGGAAACACCATATATTTT.

This clone was seen a handful of times. The CDR3 DNA sequence: TGTGCCTGGAATCCGGGGGGCCTGTACCAAGAGACCCAGTACTTC. Protein: CAWNPGGLYQETQYF. The V and J genes are TRBV30 and TRBJ2-5; possible D gene TRBD2, 7 bases. V was cut by 4 bases and J by 0 bases, with 15 bases left in between. The CDR3 runs 15 residues. The germline gives CDR1 GTSNPN, CDR2 SVGIG (reference sequence).

The rearrangement uses TRBV7-8 and TRBJ1-5; tentatively, D is TRBD1 (6 bases). The V gene's germline CDR1 is SGHVS and CDR2 FQNEAQ. V dropped 5 bases and J dropped 5 bases, with 13 bases sitting between them. The CDR3 runs to 14 residues. CDR3 sequence (DNA): TGTGCCAGCAGCGGACGGGACAACGATCAGCCCCAGCATTTT. Amino acid sequence: CASSGRDNDQPQHF.